This T cell receptor beta chain is drawn from a study of identical twins. TCRdb independently ran MiXCR on the 5' RACE reads; one entry per CDR3 protein. Altogether about 240,000 distinct CDR3 sequences are present, 7.5% being singletons, with the ten largest covering under 7%. The table lists this clonotype with many counts. Germline values: CDR1 MGHRA, CDR2 YSYEKL. The CDR3 totals 12 residues. V was clipped by 7 bases and J by 1 base, with 7 bases between them. In addition, the sample was reused for a study of yellow fever vaccine responses in identical twins.

The material sequenced was CD8+ T cells sorted from blood. The source is a woman aged 18-29 years in good health. The chain couples TRBV4-1 to TRBJ1-1; D perhaps matches TRBD1 (5 bases). CDR3: CASTGGNTEAFF. CDR3 nucleotide sequence: TGCGCCAGCACCGGGGGGAACACTGAAGCTTTCTTT.